What follows are 23 T cell receptor beta chains derived from one specimen sequenced in a study of cytomegalovirus exposure and HLA in healthy donors (TCRdb year 2017). To prepare the library, the immunoSEQ multiplex PCR assay was applied. For the multiplex PCR, a mixture combining 60 forward primers for TCR Vbeta segments and 13 reverse primers for TCR Jbeta segments was used. TCRdb took over this immuneACCESS table, retaining in-frame rearrangements with V and J assigned. Such tables are incomplete; in checked studies, under half of the missing clones stem from an unresolved V gene, and the remainder is unexplained. The sample has under 90,000 clones on record, approximately 78% of them singletons. The leading ten clones occupy roughly 3.5% of the sample. The sequenced sample consisted of PBMCs. The receptor source for this set is a man aged 40-49 years in good health and CMV-seronegative.

The chain is built from TRBV6-1 and TRBJ2-7, with TRBD1 matching 10 bases. Germline V CDR1 and CDR2: MNHNS, SASEGT. V lost 3 bases to trimming and J lost 3 bases; unmatched junction nucleotides: 8. The length of the CDR3 is 16 residues. The CDR3 DNA reads TGTGCCAGCAGTGACCCGTCCGGGACAGGGGTCTACGAGCAGTACTTC. This encodes CASSDPSGTGVYEQYF.

The gene calls are TRBV7-2 and TRBJ1-2, with D tentatively TRBD1 (5 bases). Trimming removed 5 bases at V and 13 bases at J, with 26 bases between. This CDR3 contains 15 residues. Germline lookup yields CDR1 SGHTA and CDR2 FQGNSA. This CDR3 reads CASSPRELAGGFGTF. The DNA for the CDR3 is TGTGCCAGCAGCCCCCGCGAACTCGCCGGGGGTTTTGGCACCTTC.

The chain joins TRBV28 to TRBJ2-1; 12 positions match TRBD2. V shed 5 bases, J shed 5 bases, and the junction held 7 bases outside the gene matches. The CDR3 extends over 16 amino acids. CDR1 and CDR2 from the germline V gene are MDHEN and SYDVKM. CDR3 nucleotide sequence: TGTGCCAGCAGTGACCTCCTAGCGGGGGGGGACAATGAGCAGTTCTTC. This encodes CASSDLLAGGDNEQFF.

This chain joins TRBV9 and TRBJ2-3; TRBD1 agrees at 8 bases. The germline gives CDR1 SGDLS, CDR2 YYNGEE. The CDR3 runs 16 residues. The ends lost 4 bases at V and 2 bases at J; junction bases unmatched: 9. The CDR3 sequence: CASSTRQGMYTDTQYF. CDR3 DNA: TGTGCCAGCAGCACCAGACAGGGGATGTACACAGATACGCAGTATTTT.

This rearrangement joins TRBV7-9 to TRBJ1-1, with D uncertain. The V end lost 5 bases, the J end lost 3 bases, and 16 bases lay between the germline ends. This CDR3 is 15 amino acids long. CDR1 SEHNR and CDR2 FQNEAQ come from the germline V gene (reference sequence). CDR3 DNA sequence: TGTGCCAGCAGCCGTGACCCCGGCGGGGACACTGAAGCTTTCTTT. This encodes CASSRDPGGDTEAFF.

CDR3 DNA sequence: TGTGCCACCCACCTGGGGGACAGGAACACCGGGGAGCTGTTTTTT. Residues: CATHLGDRNTGELFF. The chain carries TRBV28 and TRBJ2-2, with 7 positions matching TRBD1. The germline CDR1 and CDR2 sequences are MDHEN and SYDVKM. CDR3 size: 15 residues. Trimming took 10 bases from V and 1 from J; bases not matched to a gene: 9.

This chain uses TRBV13 with TRBJ1-2, with 11 bases lining up with TRBD1. The CDR3 is 15 residues long. CDR1 and CDR2 from the germline V gene are PRHDT and FYEKMQ (reference sequence). The V gene end was trimmed by 5 bases and the J gene end by 5 bases; junction bases not matched to a gene: 7. Written as DNA, the CDR3 is TGTGCCAGCAGCCGTATCGGGACAGGGGGGTATGGCTACACCTTC. Amino acid sequence: CASSRIGTGGYGYTF.

The table lists this clone with a few counts. The chain combines TRBV7-9 with TRBJ2-7, with D possibly matching TRBD1 (5 bases). The CDR3 totals 14 residues. Germline V gene lookup returns CDR1 SEHNR and CDR2 FQNEAQ (reference sequence). V lost 1 base and J 4 bases, leaving 11 bases between the germline ends. CDR3 protein: CASSLVQGRYEQYF. In DNA, the CDR3 is TGTGCCAGCAGCTTAGTTCAGGGTCGGTACGAGCAGTACTTC.

The chain has TRBV6-5 and TRBJ1-2; a weak D match, TRBD1 (6 bases). Between the trimmed V and J ends, which lost 0 bases and 1 base, there was a span of 6 bases. The CDR3 covers 14 residues. Germline V gene lookup returns CDR1 MNHEY and CDR2 SVGAGI. In DNA form, the CDR3 reads TGTGCCAGCAGTTACTCGGACAGTAACTATGGCTACACCTTC. This encodes CASSYSDSNYGYTF.

The chain couples TRBV5-6 to TRBJ2-7, with D perhaps matching TRBD1 (5 bases). This CDR3 is 14 amino acids long. Looked up from germline, CDR1 is SGHDT and CDR2 is YYEEEE. Trimming took off 0 bases at V and 3 bases at J, with 10 bases between the two ends. CDR3 sequence: CASSLVAQGYEQYF. The CDR3 coding sequence is TGTGCCAGCAGCTTGGTTGCGCAGGGCTACGAGCAGTACTTC.

The rearrangement joins TRBV28 to TRBJ2-1; 10 nucleotides align to TRBD1. The CDR3 loop spans 14 amino acids. V shed 8 bases and J 7 bases; nucleotides not matched to a gene: 8. The V gene's germline CDR1 is MDHEN and CDR2 SYDVKM. The CDR3 reads CASFPGQGWNEQFF. The DNA for the CDR3 is TGTGCCAGCTTCCCGGGACAGGGGTGGAATGAGCAGTTCTTC.

This clone was observed a single time. The rearrangement uses TRBV7-9 and TRBJ1-2, with TRBD1 identical over 7 bases. Germline loops: CDR1 SEHNR, CDR2 FQNEAQ (reference sequence). V was clipped by 11 bases and J by 6 bases; unmatched bases: 15. The CDR3 contains 14 residues. This chain's CDR3 is CAGSLQGYGDGYTF. In nucleotides, the CDR3 is TGTGCCGGGTCGCTACAGGGGTATGGTGATGGCTACACCTTC. Full variable domain (rest looked up from reference TRBV7-9 and TRBJ1-2): DTGVSQNPRHKITKRGQNVTFRCDPISEHNRLYWYRQTLGQGPEFLTYFQNEAQLEKSRLLSDRFSAERPKGSFSTLEIQRTEQGDSAMYLCAGSLQGYGDGYTFGSGTRLTVV.

As to this clone: A read error may account for a junction end that differs from germline. The chain uses TRBV7-9 and TRBJ1-1; D ambiguous. Germline loops: CDR1 SEHNR, CDR2 FQNEAQ (reference sequence). This CDR3 spans 12 amino acids. The CDR3 sequence is CSSSLRTTEAFF. CDR3 DNA sequence: TGTTCCAGCAGCTTACGAACAACTGAAGCTTTCTTT.

This rearrangement joins TRBV19 to TRBJ1-4, with D perhaps TRBD1 (6 bases). The CDR3 loop spans 16 amino acids. Trimming removed 3 bases at V and 8 bases at J, with 19 bases between. CDR1 is LNHDA, CDR2 SQIVND, per germline (reference sequence). Written as DNA, the CDR3 is TGTGCCAGTAGTATTCCCCGAGGGGGGGCAGGCGAAAAACTGTTTTTT. Protein product: CASSIPRGGAGEKLFF.

V usage is TRBV27 and J usage is TRBJ1-5; D is perhaps TRBD1 (5 bases). Trimming shortened V by 6 bases and J by 2 bases, and 14 bases separated the two germline ends. The CDR3 extends over 15 amino acids. Germline V gives CDR1 MNHEY, CDR2 SMNVEV (reference sequence). CDR3 in DNA: TGTGCCAGCAGCCGGGGAGGGGTTGGCAATCAGCCCCAGCATTTT. Encoded protein: CASSRGGVGNQPQHF.

The V call is TRBV9, the J call TRBJ2-7; 7 nucleotides agree with TRBD2. Germline assignment: CDR1 SGDLS and CDR2 YYNGEE. The CDR3 has 15 residues. V was clipped by 4 bases and J by 2 bases; unmatched bases: 9. For the CDR3, the DNA is TGTGCCAGCAGCTCCGGGGGGATTAGGGCCTACGAGCAGTACTTC. Translating it yields CASSSGGIRAYEQYF.

The chain has TRBV5-1 and TRBJ1-4; 8 nucleotides agree with TRBD1. The junction had 13 bases not matched to a gene; V was cut back by 4 bases and J by 14 bases. The CDR3 has 14 amino acids. CDR1 and CDR2 (germline): SGHRS, YFSETQ. Written as DNA, the CDR3 is TGCGCCAGCAGCCCCGGACAGGGATCCGGTACGCTGTTTTTT. It is translated as CASSPGQGSGTLFF.

This chain uses TRBV7-2 with TRBJ2-7, with 10 bases matching TRBD2. CDR1 is SGHTA, CDR2 FQGNSA, per germline. The CDR3 runs 19 residues. Germline trimming cut 2 bases from V and 2 bases from J; bases unmatched to any gene: 15. CDR3 sequence: CASSLYPSSGGPQAYEQYF. CDR3 nucleotide sequence: TGTGCCAGCAGCTTATATCCGTCTAGCGGGGGCCCTCAGGCCTACGAGCAGTACTTC.

The CDR3 spells CSAQKTGERGGYTF. CDR3 nucleotides: TGCAGCGCACAAAAGACAGGGGAAAGAGGTGGCTACACCTTC. The genes are TRBV29-1 and TRBJ1-2; 8 bases match TRBD1. The germline V gene has CDR1 SQVTM and CDR2 ANQGSEA. After removal of 7 bases from V and 7 bases from J, the junction contained 14 bases not matched to a gene. CDR3 length equals 14 residues.

In this sample, this clone turned up once. This chain connects TRBV2 to TRBJ2-3; D ambiguous. Trimming stripped 4 bases from V and 2 bases from J, with 7 bases between. Germline loops: CDR1 SNHLY, CDR2 FYNNEI. This CDR3 region has 13 residues. Here the CDR3 DNA reads TGTGCCAGCAGTGTGGAGAACACAGATACGCAGTATTTT. Protein product: CASSVENTDTQYF. Full variable domain (rest looked up from reference TRBV2 and TRBJ2-3): EPEVTQTPSHQVTQMGQEVILRCVPISNHLYFYWYRQILGQKVEFLVSFYNNEISEKSEIFDDQFSVERPDGSNFTLKIRSTKLEDSAMYFCASSVENTDTQYFGPGTRLTVL.

The rearrangement uses TRBV6-4 and TRBJ2-2, with 13 bases identical to TRBD2. The CDR3 has 15 residues. V lost 3 bases to trimming and J lost 6 bases; unmatched junction nucleotides: 1. Germline-derived CDR1 and CDR2 are MRHNA and SNTAGT. CDR3 protein: CASSDGLAGAGELFF. The CDR3 coding sequence is TGTGCCAGCAGTGATGGACTAGCGGGGGCCGGGGAGCTGTTTTTT.

The chain combines TRBV5-1 with TRBJ1-1, with a tentative D call TRBD1 (5 bases). CDR1 is SGHRS, CDR2 YFSETQ, per germline. V was trimmed by 3 bases and J by 1 base, leaving 7 bases between them. The CDR3 loop spans 13 amino acids. CDR3 residues: CASSSGENTEAFF. CDR3 bases: TGCGCCAGCAGCTCGGGGGAGAACACTGAAGCTTTCTTT.

The chain joins TRBV7-2 to TRBJ2-4; D is possibly TRBD1 (5 bases). Trimming removed 0 bases at V and 5 bases at J, with 8 bases between. The CDR3 sequence is 14 residues long. Germline CDR1 is SGHTA and CDR2 is FQGNSA. This CDR3 is CASSLAGAQNIQYF. In nucleotides, the CDR3 is TGTGCCAGCAGCTTAGCTGGGGCCCAAAACATTCAGTACTTC.